This T cell receptor (beta chain) was captured in a study of PD-1 blockade in classical Hodgkin lymphoma. Each of the patients experienced relapse following autologous stem cell transplantation, and their brentuximab vedotin exposure differed. Germline V gene lookup returns CDR1 SGHRS and CDR2 YFSETQ. The ends were cut back, 6 bases at V and 0 bases at J, with 7 bases in the middle. CDR3 length equals 14 residues. Only a few counts were recorded for this clone. Repertoires were generated with immunoSEQ multiplex PCR, while TCRdb's copy carries only in-frame clones and drops some. Of about 86,000 clones in the sample, 80% to 90% were seen once.

The TCR sequence derives from a human donor with classical Hodgkin lymphoma. This specimen consisted of peripheral blood mononuclear cells (PBMCs), obtained before the second cycle of nivolumab. J is TRBJ2-6 and V is TRBV5-1; D is perhaps TRBD2 (6 bases). The CDR3 sequence is CASKGLSGANVLTF. In DNA, the CDR3 is TGCGCCAGCAAGGGACTCTCTGGGGCCAACGTCCTGACTTTC.